This T cell receptor (beta chain) was recovered during a study of T-cell reconstitution after alpha-beta-depleted transplantation in children. This clonotype appeared many times. Researchers prepared the TCRbeta library using unique molecular identifiers, the study reports. TCRdb re-derived calls from the PCR reads in MiXCR, one entry per CDR3 protein. The table lists hundreds of thousands of distinct CDR3 sequences, approximately 16% of them singletons. The input for sequencing was PBMCs from the stem cell graft donor, taken from the stem cell graft. This clonotype was obtained from a human donor who donated a stem cell graft to a child with acute myeloid leukemia.

The DNA for the CDR3 is TGTGCCAGCAGCTCTACTTTCGCAGAGACCCAGTACTTC. Protein sequence: CASSSTFAETQYF. The chain carries TRBV7-7 and TRBJ2-5; D not certain. This CDR3 region has 13 residues. Germline V gene sequence: CDR1 SSHAT, CDR2 FNYEAQ (reference sequence). V dropped 4 bases and J dropped 4 bases, with 10 bases sitting between them.